The 3 T cell receptor beta chains reported below all come from one sample, sequenced in a study of blood T cells in healthy people across ages. With a J-beta primer mix and a sample-barcoded 5' primer, a second PCR ran roughly 6 to 11 cycles. TCRdb analysed the 5' RACE reads with MiXCR anew, one entry per CDR3 protein. The sample has hundreds of thousands of distinct CDR3 sequences, 62% seen once; the top ten hold 28%. Sequencing was performed on blood. The source is a man aged 25 to 45 in good health.

The CDR3 loop reads CSVGGGATYEQYF. CDR3 in DNA: TGCAGCGTTGGCGGGGGCGCAACCTACGAGCAGTACTTC. This sequence joins TRBV29-1 and TRBJ2-7, with D maybe TRBD2 (7 bases). Trimming removed 4 bases from V and 2 bases from J, with 12 bases in between. Looked up from germline, CDR1 is SQVTM and CDR2 is ANQGSEA. This CDR3 region has 13 residues.

The chain combines TRBV10-3 with TRBJ1-2; 8 nucleotides line up with TRBD1. The germline V gene has CDR1 ENHRY and CDR2 SYGVKD. Trimming took 10 bases from V and 0 from J; bases not matched to a gene: 7. The CDR3 totals 14 residues. CDR3 DNA sequence: TGTGCCACTCGACCGGACAGGGCTAACTATGGCTACACCTTC. It yields the protein CATRPDRANYGYTF.

The chain employs TRBV7-2 and TRBJ2-7; the match to TRBD2 covers 7 bases. The length of the CDR3 is 15 residues. The germline V gene has CDR1 SGHTA and CDR2 FQGNSA. V lost 4 bases to trimming and J lost 4 bases; unmatched junction nucleotides: 10. The CDR3 reads CASSSAVTSYYEQYF. The CDR3 DNA follows: TGTGCCAGCAGCTCCGCGGTGACTAGCTATTACGAGCAGTACTTC.